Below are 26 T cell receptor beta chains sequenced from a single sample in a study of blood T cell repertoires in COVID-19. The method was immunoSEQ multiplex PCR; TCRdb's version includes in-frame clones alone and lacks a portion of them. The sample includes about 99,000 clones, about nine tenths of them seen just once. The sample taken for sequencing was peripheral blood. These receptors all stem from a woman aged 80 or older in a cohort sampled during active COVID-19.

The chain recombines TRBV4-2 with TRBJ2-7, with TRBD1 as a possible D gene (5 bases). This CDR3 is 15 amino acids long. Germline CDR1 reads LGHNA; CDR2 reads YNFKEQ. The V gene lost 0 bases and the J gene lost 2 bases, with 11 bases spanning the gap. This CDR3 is CASSQDREPPYEQYF. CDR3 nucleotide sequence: TGTGCCAGCAGCCAAGACAGGGAACCCCCCTACGAGCAGTACTTC.

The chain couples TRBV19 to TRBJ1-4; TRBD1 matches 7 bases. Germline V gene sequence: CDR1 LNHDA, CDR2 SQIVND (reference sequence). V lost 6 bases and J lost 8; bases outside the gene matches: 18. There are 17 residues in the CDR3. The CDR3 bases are TGTGCCAGTAGGTACGGGACAGCTGTCCCCGCCCGCGAAAAACTGTTTTTT. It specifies CASRYGTAVPAREKLFF. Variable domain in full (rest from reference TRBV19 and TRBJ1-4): DGGITQSPKYLFRKEGQNVTLSCEQNLNHDAMYWYRQDPGQGLRLIYYSQIVNDFQKGDIAEGYSVSREKKESFPLTVTSAQKNPTAFYLCASRYGTAVPAREKLFFGSGTQLSVL.

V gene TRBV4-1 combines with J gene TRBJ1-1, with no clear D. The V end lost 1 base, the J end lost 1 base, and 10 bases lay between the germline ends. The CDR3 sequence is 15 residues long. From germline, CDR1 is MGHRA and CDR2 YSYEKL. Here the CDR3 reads CASSQALTENTEAFF. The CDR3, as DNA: TGCGCCAGCAGCCAAGCCCTCACAGAGAACACTGAAGCTTTCTTT.

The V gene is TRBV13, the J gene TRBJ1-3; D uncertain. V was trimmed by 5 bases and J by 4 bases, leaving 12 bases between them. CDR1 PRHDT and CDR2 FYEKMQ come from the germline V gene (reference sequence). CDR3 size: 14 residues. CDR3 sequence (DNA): TGTGCCAGCAGCCCCGGGAGCGTAGGAAACACCATATATTTT. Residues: CASSPGSVGNTIYF.

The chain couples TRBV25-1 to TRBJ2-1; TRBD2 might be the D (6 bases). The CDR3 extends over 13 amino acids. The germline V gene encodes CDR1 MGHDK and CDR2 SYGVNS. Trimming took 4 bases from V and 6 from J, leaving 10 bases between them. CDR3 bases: TGTGCCAGCAGTGCTGGGACTTTCAATGAGCAGTTCTTC. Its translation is CASSAGTFNEQFF.

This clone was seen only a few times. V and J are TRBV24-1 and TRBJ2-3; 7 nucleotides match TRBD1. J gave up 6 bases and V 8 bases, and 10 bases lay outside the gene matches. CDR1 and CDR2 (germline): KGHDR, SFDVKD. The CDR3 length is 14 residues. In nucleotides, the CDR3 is TGTGCCACCAACCCTTCCGGGACAGACGATACGCAGTATTTT. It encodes CATNPSGTDDTQYF.

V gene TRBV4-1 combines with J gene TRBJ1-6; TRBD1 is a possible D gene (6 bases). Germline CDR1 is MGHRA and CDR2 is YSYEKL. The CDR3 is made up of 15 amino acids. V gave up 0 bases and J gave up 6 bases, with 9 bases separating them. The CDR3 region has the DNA TGCGCCAGCAGCCAAGACGGACAGTTTAATTCACCCCTCCACTTT. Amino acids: CASSQDGQFNSPLHF.

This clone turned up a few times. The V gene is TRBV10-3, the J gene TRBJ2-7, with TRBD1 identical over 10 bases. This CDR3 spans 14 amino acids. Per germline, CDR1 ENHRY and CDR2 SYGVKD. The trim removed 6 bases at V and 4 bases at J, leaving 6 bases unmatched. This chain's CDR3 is CAISDRGPRYEQYF. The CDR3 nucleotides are TGTGCCATCAGCGACAGGGGGCCCAGGTACGAGCAGTACTTC.

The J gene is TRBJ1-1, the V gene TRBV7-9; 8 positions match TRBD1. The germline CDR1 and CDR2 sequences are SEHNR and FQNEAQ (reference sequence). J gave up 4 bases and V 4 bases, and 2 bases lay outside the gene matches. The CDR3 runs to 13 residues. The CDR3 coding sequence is TGTGCCAGCAGCTACACAGGGGGCACTGAAGCTTTCTTT. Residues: CASSYTGGTEAFF. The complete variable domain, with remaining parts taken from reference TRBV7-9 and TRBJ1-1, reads DTGVSQNPRHKITKRGQNVTFRCDPISEHNRLYWYRQTLGQGPEFLTYFQNEAQLEKSRLLSDRFSAERPKGSFSTLEIQRTEQGDSAMYLCASSYTGGTEAFFGQGTRLTVV.

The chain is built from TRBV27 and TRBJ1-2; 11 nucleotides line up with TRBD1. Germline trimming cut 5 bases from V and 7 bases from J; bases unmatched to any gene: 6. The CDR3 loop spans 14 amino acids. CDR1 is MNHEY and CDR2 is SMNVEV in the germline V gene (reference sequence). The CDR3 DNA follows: TGTGCCAGCAGTCTAGGACAGGGGGCGGTTGGCTACACCTTC. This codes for CASSLGQGAVGYTF.

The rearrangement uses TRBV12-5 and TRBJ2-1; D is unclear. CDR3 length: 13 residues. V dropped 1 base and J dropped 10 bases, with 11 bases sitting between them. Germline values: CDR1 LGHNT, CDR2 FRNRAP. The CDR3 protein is CASGLDTLWEQFF. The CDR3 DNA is TGTGCTAGTGGTTTGGACACATTGTGGGAGCAGTTCTTC.

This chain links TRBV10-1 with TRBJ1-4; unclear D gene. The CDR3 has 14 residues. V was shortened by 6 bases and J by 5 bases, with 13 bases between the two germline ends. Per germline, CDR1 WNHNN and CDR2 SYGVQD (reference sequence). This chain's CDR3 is CASSKDGGNEKLFF. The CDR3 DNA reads TGCGCCAGCAGCAAGGACGGAGGGAATGAAAAACTGTTTTTT.

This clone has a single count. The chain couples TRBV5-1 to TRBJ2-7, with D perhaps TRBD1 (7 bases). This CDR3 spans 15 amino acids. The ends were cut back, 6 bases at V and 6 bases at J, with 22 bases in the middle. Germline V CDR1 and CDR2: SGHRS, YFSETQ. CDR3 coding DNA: TGCGCCAGCATCGACGACAGGGCCGGAGGGGCCGAGCAGTACTTC. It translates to CASIDDRAGGAEQYF.

The CDR3 here is CASSLASGQGASYEQYF. As DNA, the CDR3 is TGCGCCAGCAGCTTGGCCTCGGGACAGGGCGCATCCTACGAGCAGTACTTC. J is TRBJ2-7 and V is TRBV5-1, with 9 bases matching TRBD1. This CDR3 comprises 17 residues. The junction had 8 bases not matched to a gene; V was cut back by 0 bases and J by 1 base. Per the germline V gene, CDR1 is SGHRS and CDR2 is YFSETQ.

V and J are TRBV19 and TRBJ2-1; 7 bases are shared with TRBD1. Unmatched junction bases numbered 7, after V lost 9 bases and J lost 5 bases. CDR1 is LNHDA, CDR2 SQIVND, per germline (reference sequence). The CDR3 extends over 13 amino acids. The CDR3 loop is CASAGTVNNEQFF. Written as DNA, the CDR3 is TGTGCCAGCGCCGGGACAGTTAACAATGAGCAGTTCTTC.

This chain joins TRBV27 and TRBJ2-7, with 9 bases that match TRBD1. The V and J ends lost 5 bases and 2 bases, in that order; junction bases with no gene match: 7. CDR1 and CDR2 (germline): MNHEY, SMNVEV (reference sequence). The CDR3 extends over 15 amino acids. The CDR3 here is CASSPWDRVAYEQYF. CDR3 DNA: TGTGCCAGCAGTCCCTGGGACAGGGTCGCCTACGAGCAGTACTTC.

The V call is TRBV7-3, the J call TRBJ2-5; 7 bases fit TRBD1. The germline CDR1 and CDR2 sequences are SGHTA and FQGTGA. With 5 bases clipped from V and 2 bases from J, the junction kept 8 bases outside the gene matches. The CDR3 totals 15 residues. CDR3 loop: CASSTGGQNQETQYF. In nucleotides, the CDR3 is TGTGCCAGCAGCACTGGGGGACAGAATCAAGAGACCCAGTACTTC.

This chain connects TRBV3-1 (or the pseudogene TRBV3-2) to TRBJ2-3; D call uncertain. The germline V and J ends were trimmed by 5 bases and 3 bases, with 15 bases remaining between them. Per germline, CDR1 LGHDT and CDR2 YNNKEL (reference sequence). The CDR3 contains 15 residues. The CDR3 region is CASSSSDARTDTQYF. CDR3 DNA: TGTGCCAGCAGCTCTTCAGACGCGAGGACAGATACGCAGTATTTT.

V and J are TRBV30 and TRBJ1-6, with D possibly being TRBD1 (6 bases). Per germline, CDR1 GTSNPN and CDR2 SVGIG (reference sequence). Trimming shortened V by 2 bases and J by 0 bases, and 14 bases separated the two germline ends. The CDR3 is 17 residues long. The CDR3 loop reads CAWSFGTFSSYNSPLHF. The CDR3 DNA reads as TGTGCCTGGAGTTTCGGGACATTCAGCTCCTATAATTCACCCCTCCACTTT.

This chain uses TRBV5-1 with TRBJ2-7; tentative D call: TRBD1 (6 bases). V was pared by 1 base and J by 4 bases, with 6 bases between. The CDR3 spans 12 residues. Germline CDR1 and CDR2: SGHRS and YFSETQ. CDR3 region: CASSLTGYEQYF. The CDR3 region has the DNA TGCGCCAGCAGCTTGACAGGGTACGAGCAGTACTTC.

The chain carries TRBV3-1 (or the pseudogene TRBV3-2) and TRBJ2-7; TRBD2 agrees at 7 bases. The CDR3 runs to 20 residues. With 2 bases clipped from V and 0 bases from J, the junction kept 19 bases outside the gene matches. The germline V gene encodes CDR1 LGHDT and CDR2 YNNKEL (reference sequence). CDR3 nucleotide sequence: TGTGCCAGCAGCCAACAAAAAAATAGAAAAGCGGGACTGAGCTCCTACGAGCAGTACTTC. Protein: CASSQQKNRKAGLSSYEQYF.

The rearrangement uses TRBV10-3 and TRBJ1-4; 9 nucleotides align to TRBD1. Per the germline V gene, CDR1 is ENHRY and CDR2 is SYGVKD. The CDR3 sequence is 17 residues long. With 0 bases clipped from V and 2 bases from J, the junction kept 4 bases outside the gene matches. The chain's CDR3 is CAISESETGGTNEKLFF. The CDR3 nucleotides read TGTGCCATCAGTGAGTCCGAAACAGGGGGCACTAATGAAAAACTGTTTTTT.

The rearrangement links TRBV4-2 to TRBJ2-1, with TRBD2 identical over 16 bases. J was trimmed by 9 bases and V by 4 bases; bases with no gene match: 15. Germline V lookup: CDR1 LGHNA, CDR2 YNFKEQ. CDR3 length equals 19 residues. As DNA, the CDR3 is TGTGCCAGCAGCCCCCCGGGACTAGCGGGAGGGCCGGGCCCCCCTGAGCAGTTCTTC. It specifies CASSPPGLAGGPGPPEQFF.

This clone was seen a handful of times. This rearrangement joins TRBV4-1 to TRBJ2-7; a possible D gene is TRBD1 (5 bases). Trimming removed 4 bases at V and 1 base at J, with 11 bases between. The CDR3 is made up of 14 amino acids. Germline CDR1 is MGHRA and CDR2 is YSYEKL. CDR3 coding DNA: TGCGCCAGCAGCCTCCCAGGGCAGTCCTACGAGCAGTACTTC. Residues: CASSLPGQSYEQYF.

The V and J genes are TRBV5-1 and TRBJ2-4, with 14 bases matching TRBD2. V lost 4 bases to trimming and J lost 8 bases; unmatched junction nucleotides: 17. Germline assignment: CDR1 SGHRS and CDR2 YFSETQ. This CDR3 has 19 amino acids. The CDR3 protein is CASSPINTGTSGRRDIQYF. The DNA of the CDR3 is TGCGCCAGCAGCCCGATCAATACCGGGACTAGCGGGAGAAGGGACATTCAGTACTTC.

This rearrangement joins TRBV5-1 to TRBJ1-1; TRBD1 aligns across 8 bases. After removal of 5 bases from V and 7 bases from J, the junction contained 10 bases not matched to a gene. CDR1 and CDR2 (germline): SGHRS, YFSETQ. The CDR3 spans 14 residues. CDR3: CASREGQGGLEAFF. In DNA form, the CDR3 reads TGCGCCAGCAGGGAAGGACAGGGAGGGCTTGAAGCTTTCTTT.